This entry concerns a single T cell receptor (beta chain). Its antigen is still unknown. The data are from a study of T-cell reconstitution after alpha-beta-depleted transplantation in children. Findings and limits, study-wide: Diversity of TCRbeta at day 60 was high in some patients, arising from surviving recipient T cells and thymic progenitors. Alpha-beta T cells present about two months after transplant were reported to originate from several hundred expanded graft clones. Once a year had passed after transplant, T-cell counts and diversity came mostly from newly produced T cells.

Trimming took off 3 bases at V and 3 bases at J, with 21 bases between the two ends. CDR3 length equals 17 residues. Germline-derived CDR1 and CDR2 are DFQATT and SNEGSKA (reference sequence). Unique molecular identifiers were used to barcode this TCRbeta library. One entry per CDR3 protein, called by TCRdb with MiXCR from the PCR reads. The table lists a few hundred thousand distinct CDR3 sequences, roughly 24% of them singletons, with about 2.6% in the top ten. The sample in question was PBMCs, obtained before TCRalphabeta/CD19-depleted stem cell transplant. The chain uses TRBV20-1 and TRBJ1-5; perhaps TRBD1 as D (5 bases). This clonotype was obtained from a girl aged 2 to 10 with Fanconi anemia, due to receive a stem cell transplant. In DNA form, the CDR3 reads TGCAGTGCTAGTTTGGTCCGGGGGGGTTTACCCAATCAGCCCCAGCATTTT. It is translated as CSASLVRGGLPNQPQHF.